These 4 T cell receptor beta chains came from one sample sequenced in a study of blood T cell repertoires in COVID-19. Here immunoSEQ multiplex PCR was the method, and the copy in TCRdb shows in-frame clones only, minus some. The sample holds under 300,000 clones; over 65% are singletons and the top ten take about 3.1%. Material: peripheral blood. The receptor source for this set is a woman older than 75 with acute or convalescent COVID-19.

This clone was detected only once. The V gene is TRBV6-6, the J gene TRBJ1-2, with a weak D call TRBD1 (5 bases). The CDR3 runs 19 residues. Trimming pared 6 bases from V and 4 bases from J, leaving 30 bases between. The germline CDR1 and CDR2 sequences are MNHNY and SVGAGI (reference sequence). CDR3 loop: CASSRSAGRGSQDGYGYTF. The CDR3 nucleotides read TGTGCCAGCAGCCGAAGCGCCGGCCGGGGGAGTCAAGATGGCTATGGCTACACCTTC.

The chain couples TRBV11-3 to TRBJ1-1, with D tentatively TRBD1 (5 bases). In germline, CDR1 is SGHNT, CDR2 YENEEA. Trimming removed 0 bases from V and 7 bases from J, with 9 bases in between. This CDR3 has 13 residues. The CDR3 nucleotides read TGTGCCAGCAGCTTAGATAACGGGGGTGAAGCTTTCTTT. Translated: CASSLDNGGEAFF.

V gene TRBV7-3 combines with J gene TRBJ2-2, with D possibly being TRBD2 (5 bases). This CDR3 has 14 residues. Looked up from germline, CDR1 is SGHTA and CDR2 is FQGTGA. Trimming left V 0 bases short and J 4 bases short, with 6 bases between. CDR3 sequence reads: CASSLTAGTGELFF. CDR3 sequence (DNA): TGTGCCAGCAGCTTAACCGCGGGCACCGGGGAGCTGTTTTTT.

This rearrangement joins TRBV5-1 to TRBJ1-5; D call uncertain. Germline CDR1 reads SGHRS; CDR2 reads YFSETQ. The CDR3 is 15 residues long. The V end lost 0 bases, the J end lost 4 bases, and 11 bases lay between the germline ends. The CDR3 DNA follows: TGCGCCAGCAGCTTGGGAGAGTCGAGAAATCAGCCCCAGCATTTT. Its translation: CASSLGESRNQPQHF.